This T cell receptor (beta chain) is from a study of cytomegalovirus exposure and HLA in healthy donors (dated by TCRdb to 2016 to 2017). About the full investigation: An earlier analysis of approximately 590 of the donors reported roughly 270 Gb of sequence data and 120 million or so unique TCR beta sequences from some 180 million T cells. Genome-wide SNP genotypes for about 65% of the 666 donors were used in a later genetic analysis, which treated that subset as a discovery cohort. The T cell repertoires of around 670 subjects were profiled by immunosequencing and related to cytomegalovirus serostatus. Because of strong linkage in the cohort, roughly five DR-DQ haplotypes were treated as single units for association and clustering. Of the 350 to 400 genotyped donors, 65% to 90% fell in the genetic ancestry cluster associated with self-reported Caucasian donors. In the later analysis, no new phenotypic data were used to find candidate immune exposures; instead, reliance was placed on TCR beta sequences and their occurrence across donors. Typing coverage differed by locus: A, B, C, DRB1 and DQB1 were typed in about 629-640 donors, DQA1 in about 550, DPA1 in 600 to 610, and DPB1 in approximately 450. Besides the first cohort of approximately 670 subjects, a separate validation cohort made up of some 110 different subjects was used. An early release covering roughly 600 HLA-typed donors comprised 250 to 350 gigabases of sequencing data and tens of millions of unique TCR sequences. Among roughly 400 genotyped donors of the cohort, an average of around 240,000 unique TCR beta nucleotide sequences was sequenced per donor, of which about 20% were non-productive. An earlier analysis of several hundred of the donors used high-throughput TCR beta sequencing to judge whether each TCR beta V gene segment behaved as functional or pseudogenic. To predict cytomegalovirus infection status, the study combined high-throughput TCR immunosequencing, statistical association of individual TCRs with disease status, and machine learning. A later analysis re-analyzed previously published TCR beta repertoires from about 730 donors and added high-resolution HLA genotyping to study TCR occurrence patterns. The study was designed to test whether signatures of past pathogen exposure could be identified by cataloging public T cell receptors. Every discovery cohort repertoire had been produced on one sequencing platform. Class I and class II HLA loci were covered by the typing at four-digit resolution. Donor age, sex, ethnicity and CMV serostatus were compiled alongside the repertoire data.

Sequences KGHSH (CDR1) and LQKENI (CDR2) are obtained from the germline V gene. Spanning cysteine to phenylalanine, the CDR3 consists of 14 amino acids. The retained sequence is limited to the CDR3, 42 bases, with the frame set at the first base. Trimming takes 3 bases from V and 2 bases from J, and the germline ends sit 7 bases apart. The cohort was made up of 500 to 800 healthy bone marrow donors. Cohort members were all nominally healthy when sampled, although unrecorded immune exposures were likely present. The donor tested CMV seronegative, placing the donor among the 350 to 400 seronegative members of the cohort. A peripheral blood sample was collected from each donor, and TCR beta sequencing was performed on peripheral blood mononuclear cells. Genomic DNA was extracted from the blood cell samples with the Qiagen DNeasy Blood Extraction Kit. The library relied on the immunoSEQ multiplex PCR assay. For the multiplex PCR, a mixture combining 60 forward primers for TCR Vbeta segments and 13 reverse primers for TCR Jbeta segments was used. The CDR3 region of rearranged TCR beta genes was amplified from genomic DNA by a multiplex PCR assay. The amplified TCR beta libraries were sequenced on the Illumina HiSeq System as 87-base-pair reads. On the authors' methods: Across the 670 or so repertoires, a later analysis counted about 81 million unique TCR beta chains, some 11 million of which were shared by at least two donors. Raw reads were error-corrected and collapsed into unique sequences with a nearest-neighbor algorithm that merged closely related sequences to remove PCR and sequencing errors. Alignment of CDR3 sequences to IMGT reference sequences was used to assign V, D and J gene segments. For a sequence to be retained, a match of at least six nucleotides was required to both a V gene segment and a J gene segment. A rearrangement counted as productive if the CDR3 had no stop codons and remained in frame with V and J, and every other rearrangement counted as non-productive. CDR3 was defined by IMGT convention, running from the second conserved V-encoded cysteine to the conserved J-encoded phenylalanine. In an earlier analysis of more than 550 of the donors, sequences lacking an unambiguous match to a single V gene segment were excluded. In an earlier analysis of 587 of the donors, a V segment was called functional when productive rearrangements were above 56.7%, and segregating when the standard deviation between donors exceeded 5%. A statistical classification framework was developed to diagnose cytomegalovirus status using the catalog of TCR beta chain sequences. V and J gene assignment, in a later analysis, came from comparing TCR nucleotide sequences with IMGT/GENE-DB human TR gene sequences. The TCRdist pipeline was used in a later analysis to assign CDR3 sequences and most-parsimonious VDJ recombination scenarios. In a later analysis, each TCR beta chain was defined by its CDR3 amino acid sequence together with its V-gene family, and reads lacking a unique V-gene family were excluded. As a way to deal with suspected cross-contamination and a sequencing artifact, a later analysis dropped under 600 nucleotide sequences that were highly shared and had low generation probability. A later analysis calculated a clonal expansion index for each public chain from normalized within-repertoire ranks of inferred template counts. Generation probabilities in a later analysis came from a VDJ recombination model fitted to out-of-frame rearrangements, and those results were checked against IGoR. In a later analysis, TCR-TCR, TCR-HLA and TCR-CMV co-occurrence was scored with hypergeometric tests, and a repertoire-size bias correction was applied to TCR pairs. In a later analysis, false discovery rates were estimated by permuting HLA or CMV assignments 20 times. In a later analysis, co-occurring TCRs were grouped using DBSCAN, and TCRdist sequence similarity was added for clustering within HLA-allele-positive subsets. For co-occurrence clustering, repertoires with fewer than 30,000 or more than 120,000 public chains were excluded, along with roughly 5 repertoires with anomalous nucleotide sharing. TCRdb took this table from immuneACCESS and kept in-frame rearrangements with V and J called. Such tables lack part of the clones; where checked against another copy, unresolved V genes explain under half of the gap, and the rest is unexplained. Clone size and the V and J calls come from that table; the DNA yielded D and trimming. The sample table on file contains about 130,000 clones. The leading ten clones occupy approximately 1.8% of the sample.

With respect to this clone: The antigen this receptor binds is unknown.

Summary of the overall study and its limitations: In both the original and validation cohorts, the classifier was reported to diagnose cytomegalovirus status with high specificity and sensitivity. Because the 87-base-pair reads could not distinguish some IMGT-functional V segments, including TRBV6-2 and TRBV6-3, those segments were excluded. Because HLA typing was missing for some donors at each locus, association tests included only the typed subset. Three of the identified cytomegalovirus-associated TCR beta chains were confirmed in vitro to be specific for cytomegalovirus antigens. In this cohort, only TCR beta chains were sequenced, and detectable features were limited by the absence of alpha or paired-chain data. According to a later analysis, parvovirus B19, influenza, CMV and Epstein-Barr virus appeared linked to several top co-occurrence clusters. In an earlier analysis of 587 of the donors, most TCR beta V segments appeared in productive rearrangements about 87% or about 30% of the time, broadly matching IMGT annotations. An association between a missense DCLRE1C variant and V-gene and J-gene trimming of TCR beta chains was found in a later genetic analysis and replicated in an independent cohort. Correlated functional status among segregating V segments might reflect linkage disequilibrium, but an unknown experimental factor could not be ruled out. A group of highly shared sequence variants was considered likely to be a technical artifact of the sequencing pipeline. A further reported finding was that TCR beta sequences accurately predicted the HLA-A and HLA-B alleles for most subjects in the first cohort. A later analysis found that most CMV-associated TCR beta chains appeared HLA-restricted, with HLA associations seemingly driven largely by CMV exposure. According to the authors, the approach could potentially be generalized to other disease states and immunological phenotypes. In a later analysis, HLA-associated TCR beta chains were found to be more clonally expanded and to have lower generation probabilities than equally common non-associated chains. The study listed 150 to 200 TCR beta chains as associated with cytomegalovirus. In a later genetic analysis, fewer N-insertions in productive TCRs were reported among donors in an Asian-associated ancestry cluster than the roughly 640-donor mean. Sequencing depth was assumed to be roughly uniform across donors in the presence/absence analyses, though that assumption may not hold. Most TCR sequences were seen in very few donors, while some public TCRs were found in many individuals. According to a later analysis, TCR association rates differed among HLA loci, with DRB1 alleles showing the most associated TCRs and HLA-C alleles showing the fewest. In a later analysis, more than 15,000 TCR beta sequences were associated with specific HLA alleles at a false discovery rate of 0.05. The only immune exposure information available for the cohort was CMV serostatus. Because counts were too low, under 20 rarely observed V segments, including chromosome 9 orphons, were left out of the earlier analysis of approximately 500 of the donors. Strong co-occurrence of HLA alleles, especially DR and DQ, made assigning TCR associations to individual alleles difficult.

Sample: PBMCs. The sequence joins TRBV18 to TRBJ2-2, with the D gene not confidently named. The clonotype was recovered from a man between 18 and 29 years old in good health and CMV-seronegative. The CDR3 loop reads CASSPGLNTGELFF. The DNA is TGTGCCAGCTCACCTGGGCTTAACACCGGGGAGCTGTTTTTT.